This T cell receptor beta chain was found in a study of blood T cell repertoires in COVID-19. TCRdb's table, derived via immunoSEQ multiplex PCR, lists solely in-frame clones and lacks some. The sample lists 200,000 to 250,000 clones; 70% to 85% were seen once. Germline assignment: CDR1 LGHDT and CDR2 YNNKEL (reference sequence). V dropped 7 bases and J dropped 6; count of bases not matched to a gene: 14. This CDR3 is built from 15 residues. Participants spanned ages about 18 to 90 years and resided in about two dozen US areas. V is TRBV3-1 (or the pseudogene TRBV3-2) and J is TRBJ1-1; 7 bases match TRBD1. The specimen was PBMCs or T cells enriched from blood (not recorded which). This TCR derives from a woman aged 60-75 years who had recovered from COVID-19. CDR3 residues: CASTRTGTVNSEAFF. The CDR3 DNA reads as TGTGCCAGCACCCGGACCGGGACAGTAAATTCTGAAGCTTTCTTT.